This TCR beta chain was sequenced in a study of blood T cells in healthy people across ages. Study details: Per every two T cells, about one barcoded beta molecule was captured by template switching.

The CDR3 is 13 residues long. The V end was cut by 5 bases, the J end by 4 bases, with 11 bases between. Looked up from germline, CDR1 is LNHDA and CDR2 is SQIVND (reference sequence). Comments on this clonotype: Its cognate antigen is unknown.

PCR was performed a second time for about 7 to 11 cycles using a sample-barcoded 5' primer and a J-beta primer mix. With 12 random nucleotides, a template-switch adaptor tagged each individual cDNA molecule. All samples yielded 3 million or more CDR3-containing paired-end reads. A single record per CDR3 protein comes from TCRdb applying MiXCR to the 5' RACE reads. The repertoire has 1.8 million or so distinct CDR3 sequences, about two fifths of them found once; the top ten carry 23%. Overall study findings and caveats: One million T cells yielded diversity estimates that were considered underestimates.

The rearrangement links TRBV19 to TRBJ1-1; no definite D call. The source of this sequence is a human donor in good health. Sequenced material: blood. Here the CDR3 DNA reads TGTGCCAGTAGTCCTTGGCGAGGCACTGAAGCTTTCTTT. Residues: CASSPWRGTEAFF.